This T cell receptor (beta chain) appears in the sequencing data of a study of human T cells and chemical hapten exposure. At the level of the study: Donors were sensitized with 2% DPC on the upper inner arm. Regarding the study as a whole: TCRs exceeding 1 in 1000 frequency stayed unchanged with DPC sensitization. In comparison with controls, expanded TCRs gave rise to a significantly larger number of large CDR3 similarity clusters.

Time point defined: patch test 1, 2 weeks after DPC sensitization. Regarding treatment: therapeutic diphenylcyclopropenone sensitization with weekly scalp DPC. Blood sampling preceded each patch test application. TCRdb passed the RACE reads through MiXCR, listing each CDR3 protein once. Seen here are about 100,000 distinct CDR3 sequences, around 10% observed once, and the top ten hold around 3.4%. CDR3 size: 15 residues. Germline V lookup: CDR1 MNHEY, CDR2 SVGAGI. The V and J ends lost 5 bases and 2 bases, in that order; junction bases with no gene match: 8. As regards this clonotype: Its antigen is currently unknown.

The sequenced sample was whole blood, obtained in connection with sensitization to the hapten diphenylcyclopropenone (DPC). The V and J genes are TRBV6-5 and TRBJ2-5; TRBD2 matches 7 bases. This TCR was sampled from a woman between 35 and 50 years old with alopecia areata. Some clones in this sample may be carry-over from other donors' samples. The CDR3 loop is CASSHDRTRQETQYF. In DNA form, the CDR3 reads TGTGCCAGCAGTCACGACCGGACTAGACAAGAGACCCAGTACTTC.